The T cell receptor beta chain described here comes from a study of cytomegalovirus exposure and HLA in healthy donors. Looking at the study overall: A prior analysis found more than 90 million unique TCR beta sequences from around 200 million T cells. Points from the study as a whole: With later analysis, a missense DCLRE1C variant became linked to TCR beta V- and J-gene trimming. Rare sequences made up most TCRs, while some public TCRs were found in many donors. Presence/absence analyses took donor sequencing depth as roughly uniform.

With regard to this clone: Its target is unknown.

The CDR3 runs 16 residues. The V gene's germline CDR1 is MDHEN and CDR2 SYDVKM. V lost 1 base to trimming and J lost 7 bases; unmatched junction nucleotides: 6. PCR primers comprised 60 Vbeta and 13 Jbeta primers. Sequencing used immunoSEQ multiplex PCR; TCRdb keeps in-frame clones, though not all of them. Of about 130,000 clones listed, approximately 81% are singletons. The receptor's source is a male donor in good health and CMV-seronegative. V usage is TRBV28 and J usage is TRBJ2-2, with 10 bases fitting TRBD2. The sample was PBMCs. The CDR3 bases are TGTGCCAGCAGTTTATTTGCTAGCGGGAGCATCGGGGAGCTGTTTTTT. Residues: CASSLFASGSIGELFF.